This is a list of T cell receptor beta chains from one sample in a study of T-cell reconstitution after alpha-beta-depleted transplantation in children. MiXCR was run by TCRdb on the PCR reads, yielding one entry per CDR3 protein. This table has around 960,000 distinct CDR3 sequences, about 30% appearing once. Here the sequenced sample was PBMCs, mostly from graft donor cells, taken 360 days after TCRalphabeta/CD19-depleted stem cell transplant. The receptor set was obtained from a boy less than two years old who had a stem cell transplant for SCID, so the T cells may come from the graft donor. Each CDR3 is given with its conserved first and last residue. A D gene is named only where the DNA matches it firmly. The size field is filled for only some rows; it gives once, few, many or a size class.

clone_size cdr3_length j_call v_call d_call cdr3_aa cdr3_nt
NA 15 TRBJ1-5 TRBV2 NA CASSKAGLNNQPQHF TGTGCCAGCAGTAAGGCCGGCCTTAACAATCAGCCCCAGCATTTT
few 15 TRBJ1-6 TRBV20-1 TRBD1 CSASRLTGERVPLHF TGCAGTGCTTCCCGATTGACAGGGGAAAGGGTACCCCTCCACTTT
NA 14 TRBJ2-2 TRBV19 NA CATTSFGNTGELFF TGTGCCACTACTAGTTTCGGGAACACCGGGGAGCTGTTTTTT
NA 17 TRBJ1-1 TRBV5-1 NA CASSLGAGAGMNTEAFF TGCGCCAGCAGCTTGGGGGCTGGGGCAGGGATGAACACTGAAGCTTTCTTT
NA 19 TRBJ2-3 TRBV28 NA CASSFEVAKGESSTDTQYF TGTGCCAGCAGTTTTGAAGTAGCAAAAGGGGAATCTAGCACAGATACGCAGTATTTT
NA 15 TRBJ2-3 TRBV7-8 NA CASSLARHNTDTQYF TGTGCCAGCAGCTTAGCGCGGCATAACACAGATACGCAGTATTTT
NA 15 TRBJ2-3 TRBV10-3 TRBD2 CAIRRLAGDDSTQYF TGTGCCATCAGAAGACTAGCGGGGGACGATAGTACGCAGTATTTT
few 13 TRBJ2-3 TRBV5-1 NA CASSLAKGDTQYF TGCGCCAGCAGCTTGGCCAAGGGAGATACGCAGTATTTT
NA 11 TRBJ2-7 TRBV29-1 NA CSAQDTYEQYF TGCAGCGCCCAGGACACCTACGAGCAGTACTTC
NA 18 TRBJ2-1 TRBV6-1 NA CASTPAGRLGLPYNEQFF TGTGCCAGCACTCCGGCAGGCCGACTAGGACTTCCCTACAATGAGCAGTTCTTC
NA 15 TRBJ2-3 TRBV11-1 NA CASSLRAGTTDTQYF TGTGCCAGCAGCTTAAGGGCGGGTACCACAGATACGCAGTATTTT
NA 13 TRBJ2-7 TRBV10-2 NA CATTQGRSYEQYF TGCGCCACCACCCAGGGACGGTCCTACGAGCAGTACTTC
NA 15 TRBJ2-3 TRBV4-2 NA CASSQEVGITDTQYF TGTGCCAGCAGCCAAGAGGTGGGGATCACAGATACGCAGTATTTT
many 15 TRBJ2-3 TRBV12-3/TRBV12-4 TRBD1 CASSFRQGRTDTQYF TGCGCCAGCAGCTTCCGACAGGGGAGGACAGATACGCAGTATTTT
NA 15 TRBJ1-3 TRBV5-1 NA CASSSSSGVGNTIYF TGCGCCAGCAGCAGCTCATCAGGGGTAGGAAACACCATATATTTT
NA 18 TRBJ2-2 TRBV7-6 TRBD1 CASSLAPRTGLGDGELFF TGTGCCAGCAGCTTAGCGCCCCGGACAGGGCTGGGGGACGGGGAGCTGTTTTTT
NA 18 TRBJ2-1 TRBV7-3 NA CASSPIETGWGSYNEQFF TGTGCCAGCAGCCCCATTGAAACGGGTTGGGGCTCCTACAATGAGCAGTTCTTC
few 15 TRBJ2-2 TRBV7-9 NA CASPLYRENTGELFF TGTGCCAGCCCTTTATACAGGGAGAACACCGGGGAGCTGTTTTTT
few 16 TRBJ2-3 TRBV4-2 TRBD2 CASSQDPSGSTDTQYF TGTGCCAGCAGCCAAGACCCTAGCGGAAGCACAGATACGCAGTATTTT
NA 15 TRBJ2-1 TRBV24-1 NA CATSDLRLVGNEQFF TGTGCCACCAGTGATTTGCGGCTCGTCGGCAATGAGCAGTTCTTC
NA 14 TRBJ2-3 TRBV6-4 TRBD2 CASRRGGQEDTQYF TGTGCCAGCAGACGGGGGGGCCAGGAAGATACGCAGTATTTT
many 13 TRBJ2-3 TRBV27 NA CASSSNPPDTQYF TGTGCCAGCAGTTCAAACCCCCCAGATACGCAGTATTTT
NA 12 TRBJ2-7 TRBV28 TRBD1 CASTDRVHEQYF TGTGCCAGCACAGACAGGGTCCACGAGCAGTACTTC
NA 15 TRBJ2-3 TRBV12-3/TRBV12-4 TRBD2 CASGPRGGPTDTQYF TGTGCCAGCGGCCCGCGGGGGGGACCCACAGATACGCAGTATTTT
few 16 TRBJ1-2 TRBV11-2 NA CASSLEGQPANYGYTF TGTGCCAGCAGCTTAGAGGGCCAGCCAGCTAACTATGGCTACACCTTC
NA 15 TRBJ2-3 TRBV5-5 NA CASSLFHGRTDTQYF TGTGCCAGCAGCTTGTTTCATGGTCGCACAGATACGCAGTATTTT
few 19 TRBJ1-1 TRBV15 TRBD1 CATSRGWTNGTAKNTEAFF TGTGCCACCAGCAGAGGATGGACGAACGGGACAGCCAAGAACACTGAAGCTTTCTTT
NA 15 TRBJ2-6 TRBV6-1 NA CASSRTGPGANVLTF TGTGCCAGCAGCAGAACAGGGCCTGGGGCCAACGTCCTGACTTTC
NA 16 TRBJ2-3 TRBV7-8 TRBD2 CASSLVRGRETDTQYF TGTGCCAGCAGCTTAGTACGGGGGAGGGAAACAGATACGCAGTATTTT
few 17 TRBJ2-3 TRBV20-1 TRBD2 CSAPPSGGSFSTDTQYF TGCAGTGCTCCGCCTAGCGGGGGAAGTTTCAGCACAGATACGCAGTATTTT
NA 15 TRBJ2-5 TRBV12-3/TRBV12-4 TRBD2 CASRGLAGTKETQYF TGTGCCAGCAGGGGACTAGCGGGGACTAAAGAGACCCAGTACTTC
few 15 TRBJ2-1 TRBV20-1 TRBD2 CSARGTSGGALEQFF TGCAGTGCTAGGGGGACTAGCGGGGGGGCACTTGAGCAGTTCTTC
NA 14 TRBJ2-1 TRBV29-1 NA CSVEVRGSGNEQFF TGCAGCGTTGAGGTCCGGGGTTCGGGGAATGAGCAGTTCTTC
NA 11 TRBJ1-1 TRBV7-9 NA CASSLEEIAFF TGTGCCAGCAGCTTAGAGGAAATAGCTTTCTTT
NA 12 TRBJ1-3 TRBV7-6 NA CASSLGRDTIYF TGTGCCAGCAGCTTAGGTCGGGACACCATATATTTT
NA 15 TRBJ2-7 TRBV5-6 NA CASSRSPLVEYEQYF TGTGCCAGCAGCCGATCCCCTTTGGTTGAATACGAGCAGTACTTC
few 15 TRBJ2-7 TRBV7-6 TRBD1 CASSEKGQAPYEQYF TGTGCCAGCAGCGAAAAAGGACAGGCGCCCTACGAGCAGTACTTC
few 16 TRBJ2-1 TRBV12-3/TRBV12-4 TRBD1 CASRSQGAGSYNEQFF TGTGCCAGCAGGTCACAGGGGGCTGGGTCCTACAATGAGCAGTTCTTC
few 11 TRBJ2-7 TRBV30 NA CAWGTFYEQYF TGTGCCTGGGGGACGTTCTACGAGCAGTACTTC
NA 15 TRBJ2-2 TRBV9 NA CASSVDGYRTGELFF TGTGCCAGCAGCGTAGATGGCTATCGCACCGGGGAGCTGTTTTTT